The clone carrying this T cell receptor (beta chain) was seen many times. The target antigen is unknown. The record originates from a study of T cells in Graves' hyperthyroidism and ophthalmopathy. Study overall: Blood from the periphery was taken at initial diagnosis, before any treatment.

Study-level points and caveats: Most expanded thyroid clonotypes above 0.001 also appeared in blood. Classification by a 13 V-J model distinguished ophthalmopathy from stable hyperthyroidism.

Authors of the study amplified TCR beta CDR3 regions from RNA transcripts. First-round RT-PCR of the TCR CDR3 relied on the HTBI primer set. TCRdb itself ran the multiplex PCR reads through MiXCR, one entry per CDR3 protein. The sample includes approximately 600,000 distinct CDR3 sequences, approximately 15% of them seen just once. V was cut by 5 bases and J by 7 bases, with 18 bases left in between. There are 15 residues in the CDR3. Germline V gene data show CDR1 as SNHLY and CDR2 as FYNNEI. The clonotype was recovered from a woman under 30 with Graves' ophthalmopathy. The rearrangement uses TRBV2 and TRBJ2-1; a possible D gene is TRBD2 (5 bases). Sequenced material: blood. CDR3 loop: CASSPRLSPRNEQFF. Written as DNA, the CDR3 is TGTGCCAGCAGTCCTCGACTATCACCAAGGAATGAGCAGTTCTTC.